Listed below are T cell receptor beta chains from one sample, sequenced in a study of CD8 T cells in ankylosing spondylitis. In TCRdb, the 5' RACE reads were re-called with MiXCR into one record per CDR3 protein. The table includes approximately 200,000 distinct CDR3 sequences, 9.5% to 15% detected once. Material: blood, either unsorted or a sorted T cell fraction (not recorded which). Source of these receptors: a male donor with ankylosing spondylitis or in good health (not recorded which). The CDR3 runs from the conserved cysteine through the conserved F or W. The D gene is left open where the match is weak. Some rows mark clone size as missing; the rest say once, few, many or name a class of expanded clone.

>TRBJ1-2|TRBV5-6|NA|NA
TGTGCCAGCAGCTCGGGTGGTCAGTTTTATGGCTACACCTTC
CASSSGGQFYGYTF
>TRBJ2-3|TRBV6-1|NA|TRBD2
TGTGCCAGCAGTGTGAGGATCAGCGGGGGTTCAGATACGCAGTATTTT
CASSVRISGGSDTQYF
>TRBJ1-2|TRBV6-5|NA|NA
TGTGCCAGCAGTTGTGGCCAGGGGACGTCTGGCTACACCTTC
CASSCGQGTSGYTF
>TRBJ2-7|TRBV4-1|NA|NA
TGCGCCAGCAGCCTTCGACATTGGGAGCACGAGCAGTACTTC
CASSLRHWEHEQYF
>TRBJ2-1|TRBV12-3/TRBV12-4|many|NA
TGTGCCAGCAGTCTTCCCCCCGGGACTCCTAACAATGAGCAGTTCTTC
CASSLPPGTPNNEQFF
>TRBJ2-7|TRBV5-8|few|NA
TGTGCCAGCAGCTTCAAGTACTACGAGCAGTACTTC
CASSFKYYEQYF
>TRBJ2-3|TRBV6-5|few|NA
TGTGCCAGCAGTTACTCAGGGGCCGATACGCAGTATTTT
CASSYSGADTQYF
>TRBJ2-1|TRBV9|few|NA
TGTGCCAGCAGCGACGGGACTTCTAGCTCCTACAATGAGCAGTTCTTC
CASSDGTSSSYNEQFF
>TRBJ2-5|TRBV12-3/TRBV12-4|many|TRBD1
TGTGCCAGCAGTTCCGGGACAGGCCCAGAGACCCAGTACTTC
CASSSGTGPETQYF
>TRBJ1-5|TRBV5-1|few|NA
TGCGCCAGCAGCTTTTGTCGACGGCAGGGCAATCAGCCCCAGCATTTT
CASSFCRRQGNQPQHF
>TRBJ1-1|TRBV12-3/TRBV12-4|few|NA
TGTGCCAGCAGTAGCTGGGAGAACACTGAAGCTTTCTTT
CASSSWENTEAFF
>TRBJ2-7|TRBV20-1|few|NA
TGCAGTGCCAAGGCCCAGGGCTCCTACGAGCAGTACTTC
CSAKAQGSYEQYF
>TRBJ2-7|TRBV10-2|few|NA
TGCGCCAGCAGTGCAACGGACAAGACCTACGAGCAGTACTTC
CASSATDKTYEQYF